The sequence of this T cell receptor beta chain was determined in a study of regulatory T cells in long-lasting Graves disease. Study-wide findings and caveats: Persistent disease was associated with favored TRBV28 usage and with favored use of TRBJ1-2 and TRBJ2-5.

In its sample, this clonotype was seen many times. The antigen is not known. The V segment lost 4 bases and the J segment 6 bases; nucleotides outside the gene matches: 12. The germline V gene has CDR1 SNHLY and CDR2 FYNNEI. The CDR3 length is 16 residues. Building the TCR beta libraries relied on iRepertoire HTBI primers, and CDR3 regions underwent Arm-PCR. One entry per CDR3 protein, called by TCRdb with MiXCR from the multiplex PCR reads. The profile covers 300,000 to 400,000 distinct CDR3 sequences, with over 15% appearing a single time and 30% taken by the ten largest. Time point denoted: newly diagnosed GD, antithyroid drugs for less than 3 months. PBMC-derived RNA was used for the TCR library. The authors diagnosed Graves' disease using American Thyroid Association guidelines. These data also featured in a second study, about T cells in Graves' hyperthyroidism and ophthalmopathy.

The chain uses TRBV2 and TRBJ1-1; TRBD1 aligns across 9 bases. The origin of this receptor is a man aged 35-49 years with Graves disease. Sample: peripheral blood mononuclear cells (PBMCs), taken at new diagnosis, from a patient treated with antithyroid drugs. The CDR3 spells CASSGRDRVGFAEAFF. CDR3 DNA: TGTGCCAGCAGTGGACGGGACAGGGTAGGTTTTGCTGAAGCTTTCTTT. Looking up the rest from reference TRBV2 and TRBJ1-1 gives the full variable domain: EPEVTQTPSHQVTQMGQEVILRCVPISNHLYFYWYRQILGQKVEFLVSFYNNEISEKSEIFDDQFSVERPDGSNFTLKIRSTKLEDSAMYFCASSGRDRVGFAEAFFGQGTRLTVV.